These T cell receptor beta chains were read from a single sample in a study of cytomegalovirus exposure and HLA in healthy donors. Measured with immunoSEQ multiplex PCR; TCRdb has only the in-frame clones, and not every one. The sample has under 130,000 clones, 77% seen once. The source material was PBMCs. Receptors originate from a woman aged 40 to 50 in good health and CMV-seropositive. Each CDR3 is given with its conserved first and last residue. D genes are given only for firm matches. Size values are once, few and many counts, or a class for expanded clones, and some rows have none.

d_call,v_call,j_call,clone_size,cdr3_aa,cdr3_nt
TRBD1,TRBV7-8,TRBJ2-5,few,CASSLEARGLETQYF,TGTGCCAGCAGCTTAGAGGCCAGGGGGCTGGAGACCCAGTACTTC
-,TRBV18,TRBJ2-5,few,CASSPNRVQTQYF,TGTGCCAGCTCCCCTAACAGGGTTCAGACCCAGTACTTC
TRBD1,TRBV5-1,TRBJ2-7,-,CASSFAGQGRYEQYF,TGCGCCAGCAGCTTCGCCGGACAGGGGCGGTACGAGCAGTACTTC
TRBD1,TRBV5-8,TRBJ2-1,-,CASSFRPGGHEQFF,TGTGCCAGCAGCTTCCGGCCAGGGGGCCATGAGCAGTTCTTC
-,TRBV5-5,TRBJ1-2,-,CASTLSGTDYFGYTF,TGTGCCAGCACCCTCTCCGGGACGGACTATTTTGGCTACACCTTC
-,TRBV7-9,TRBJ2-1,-,CASSHKEMTSTDNEQFF,TGTGCCAGCAGCCACAAAGAGATGACTAGTACCGACAATGAGCAGTTCTTC
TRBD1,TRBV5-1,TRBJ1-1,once,CASSLLQGANTEAFF,TGCGCCAGCAGCTTGTTACAGGGGGCGAACACTGAAGCTTTCTTT
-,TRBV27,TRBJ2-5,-,CASRHLAYTQETQYF,TGTGCCAGCAGGCATCTAGCGTACACTCAGGAGACCCAGTACTTC
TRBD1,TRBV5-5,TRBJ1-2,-,CASSRDRDGYTF,TGTGCCAGCAGCAGGGACAGGGATGGCTACACCTTC
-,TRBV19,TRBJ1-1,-,CASSIPMRGGAFF,TGTGCCAGTAGTATACCAATGAGGGGGGGAGCTTTCTTT